These T cell receptor beta chains were read from a single sample in a study of blood T cell repertoires in COVID-19. Only in-frame clones appear in the TCRdb table, and some are missing; sequencing was by immunoSEQ multiplex PCR. Of approximately 97,000 clones detected, approximately 86% appear once; the ten largest clones hold around 2.1%. The sample comprised peripheral blood. The receptors were sampled from a man aged 45 to 65 with COVID-19, enrolled during active disease. The CDR3 runs from the conserved cysteine through the conserved F or W.

>TRBV18|TRBJ2-1
CASSSRDKVYNEQFF
>TRBV10-3|TRBJ1-2
CAISESTFYGYTF
>TRBV30|TRBJ2-7
CAWSGGSRQGKTYEQYF
>TRBV20-1|TRBJ2-5
CSAPAGETQYF
>TRBV7-9|TRBJ1-6
CASSLARQGAYNSPLHF
>TRBV3-1/TRBV3-2|TRBJ1-3
CASSDAGTGTGNTIYF
>TRBV27|TRBJ1-1
CASARDTRYMNTEAFF
>TRBV5-4|TRBJ1-1
CASSSRTGRAEAFF
>TRBV6-6|TRBJ2-7
CASSYSGGGRYEQYF
>TRBV30|TRBJ2-3
CAWSLTGGSTDTQYF
>TRBV27|TRBJ1-4
CASSLRQGGLKLFF
>TRBV4-1|TRBJ2-2
CASSQVLGTNTGELFF
>TRBV10-2|TRBJ2-1
CASRGRGYNEQFF
>TRBV18|TRBJ1-1
CASSPPAGWDTEAFF
>TRBV18|TRBJ1-2
CASSPGQGGYYGYTF
>TRBV5-1|TRBJ1-4
CASSIGTGNEKLFF
>TRBV7-2|TRBJ1-3
CASNDRFGGNTIYF
>TRBV7-8|TRBJ1-2
CASSLGLMTNYGYTF
>TRBV19|TRBJ1-3
CASSIGQVAGNTIYF
>TRBV6-5|TRBJ1-2
CASTQVGYGYTF
>TRBV5-6|TRBJ1-5
CASSFFRQPQHF
>TRBV12-3/TRBV12-4|TRBJ1-1
CASSLVGRAFF
>TRBV7-3|TRBJ1-2
CASRAGGVGSGYTF
>TRBV9|TRBJ1-2
CASSVVGGAQDGYTF
>TRBV18|TRBJ2-3
CASSLLAGAEDTQYF
>TRBV18|TRBJ1-2
CASSRQTGANYGYTF
>TRBV4-1|TRBJ1-4
CASSPTGANEKLFF